The T cell receptor beta chain described here comes from a study of blood T cell repertoires in COVID-19. Study as a whole: Acute and convalescent COVID-19 specimens originated in the United States, Italy and Spain.

This clone came up once. Data came from immunoSEQ multiplex PCR; TCRdb stores just in-frame clones and leaves some out. The sample yields approximately 500,000 clones, about 88% seen once. Enrolment of Seattle patients took place during active infection, and they were followed longitudinally. Germline V gene lookup returns CDR1 LGHNA and CDR2 YNFKEQ. There are 16 residues in the CDR3. V was pared by 0 bases and J by 4 bases, with 6 bases of the junction left unmatched. This sequence originates from a man aged 18 to 29 with COVID-19, enrolled during active disease. Sample: peripheral blood. The V call is TRBV4-2, the J call TRBJ2-5, with 9 bases matching TRBD2. CDR3 sequence reads: CASSQDVAGGPETQYF. The CDR3 region has the DNA TGTGCCAGCAGCCAAGATGTGGCGGGGGGGCCAGAGACCCAGTACTTC.